This is a list of T cell receptor beta chains from one sample in a study of regulatory T cells in long-lasting Graves disease. TCRdb fed the multiplex PCR reads into MiXCR, producing one record per CDR3 protein. Of a few hundred thousand distinct CDR3 sequences listed, around 15% are singletons. The same specimen was also included in a second study, on T cells in Graves' hyperthyroidism and ophthalmopathy.

The material was peripheral blood mononuclear cells (PBMCs), obtained at new diagnosis, from a patient treated with antithyroid drugs. The receptors stem from a woman aged 18 to 35 with Graves disease. Both conserved end residues are trimmed from each CDR3. D genes are given only for firm matches. Expanded clones get a size class; other rows say once, few or many, or leave the size out.

CDR3 protein: SAREAGRGTDTQY
V gene: TRBV20-1
D gene: TRBD2
clone size: -
J gene: TRBJ2-3

CDR3 protein: ASSPTLQGIGTEAF
V gene: TRBV28
D gene: -
clone size: many
J gene: TRBJ1-1

CDR3 protein: ASSLETGSYGYT
V gene: TRBV5-1
D gene: -
clone size: many
J gene: TRBJ1-2

CDR3 protein: ASSQVSLTTNYGYT
V gene: TRBV4-1
D gene: -
clone size: many
J gene: TRBJ1-2

CDR3 protein: ASSLQGLTGELF
V gene: TRBV5-4
D gene: -
clone size: many
J gene: TRBJ2-2

CDR3 protein: ASSIPPLAGDDEQY
V gene: TRBV6-1
D gene: TRBD2
clone size: many
J gene: TRBJ2-7

CDR3 protein: ASSLYAGVGEQF
V gene: TRBV7-3
D gene: TRBD2
clone size: few
J gene: TRBJ2-1

CDR3 protein: ASSLGQGVESSPLH
V gene: TRBV5-1
D gene: TRBD1
clone size: few
J gene: TRBJ1-6

CDR3 protein: SARVNSNQPQH
V gene: TRBV20-1
D gene: -
clone size: -
J gene: TRBJ1-5

CDR3 protein: VSSLGPQVGYNQPQH
V gene: TRBV11-2
D gene: -
clone size: many
J gene: TRBJ1-5

CDR3 protein: AWSVGGQGAYEQY
V gene: TRBV30
D gene: TRBD1
clone size: many
J gene: TRBJ2-7

CDR3 protein: AWRMRVGGEAF
V gene: TRBV30
D gene: TRBD1
clone size: many
J gene: TRBJ1-1

CDR3 protein: ASSYVTGGNEQY
V gene: TRBV6-2/TRBV6-3
D gene: TRBD1
clone size: many
J gene: TRBJ2-7

CDR3 protein: ASSLRAGSTDTQY
V gene: TRBV7-9
D gene: -
clone size: -
J gene: TRBJ2-3

CDR3 protein: ASSQGFTGTGTYEQY
V gene: TRBV3-1
D gene: -
clone size: many
J gene: TRBJ2-7

CDR3 protein: ASSPRTGYEVEAF
V gene: TRBV28
D gene: TRBD1
clone size: many
J gene: TRBJ1-1

CDR3 protein: ASSRQGPTDTQY
V gene: TRBV5-1
D gene: TRBD1
clone size: few
J gene: TRBJ2-3

CDR3 protein: ASSKEGHRGYT
V gene: TRBV9
D gene: -
clone size: few
J gene: TRBJ1-2

CDR3 protein: ASSRYNEQF
V gene: TRBV6-1
D gene: -
clone size: many
J gene: TRBJ2-1

CDR3 protein: ASRTTPYNSPPH
V gene: TRBV2
D gene: -
clone size: -
J gene: TRBJ1-6

CDR3 protein: ASSSGPSWDSGNTIY
V gene: TRBV2
D gene: -
clone size: -
J gene: TRBJ1-3

CDR3 protein: ASSVGGSPSYNEQF
V gene: TRBV9
D gene: -
clone size: many
J gene: TRBJ2-1

CDR3 protein: ASAFGSNQPQH
V gene: TRBV6-1
D gene: -
clone size: few
J gene: TRBJ1-5

CDR3 protein: ASSSSTGALVNEQF
V gene: TRBV7-9
D gene: TRBD1
clone size: many
J gene: TRBJ2-1

CDR3 protein: SAFSPSGSQETQY
V gene: TRBV20-1
D gene: TRBD2
clone size: many
J gene: TRBJ2-5

CDR3 protein: ASSPGRSGSYNEQF
V gene: TRBV5-1
D gene: -
clone size: -
J gene: TRBJ2-1

CDR3 protein: SALRGTQRTQY
V gene: TRBV20-1
D gene: TRBD2
clone size: many
J gene: TRBJ2-5

CDR3 protein: ASSPPDRGSNQPQH
V gene: TRBV7-3
D gene: TRBD1
clone size: many
J gene: TRBJ1-5

CDR3 protein: ASSVTPGQGNSPLH
V gene: TRBV9
D gene: TRBD1
clone size: many
J gene: TRBJ1-6

CDR3 protein: AWSVSQVNEQF
V gene: TRBV30
D gene: -
clone size: many
J gene: TRBJ2-1

CDR3 protein: ASSPQQGNEQY
V gene: TRBV6-1
D gene: -
clone size: few
J gene: TRBJ2-7

CDR3 protein: ASSPSPQAANTGELF
V gene: TRBV7-3
D gene: -
clone size: -
J gene: TRBJ2-2

CDR3 protein: ASSATFNEQF
V gene: TRBV6-1
D gene: -
clone size: many
J gene: TRBJ2-1

CDR3 protein: ASSVNPTGGQETQY
V gene: TRBV9
D gene: TRBD1
clone size: -
J gene: TRBJ2-5

CDR3 protein: SARDLRTVTRSNYGYT
V gene: TRBV20-1
D gene: -
clone size: few
J gene: TRBJ1-2

CDR3 protein: ASSMWNYPNTGELF
V gene: TRBV28
D gene: -
clone size: few
J gene: TRBJ2-2

CDR3 protein: SATPQGDTEAF
V gene: TRBV20-1
D gene: -
clone size: many
J gene: TRBJ1-1

CDR3 protein: ASSQEQGNYGYT
V gene: TRBV4-1
D gene: -
clone size: many
J gene: TRBJ1-2

CDR3 protein: ASTKTATNEKLF
V gene: TRBV7-9
D gene: -
clone size: once
J gene: TRBJ1-4

CDR3 protein: SAPNTFTRGRTGELF
V gene: TRBV20-1
D gene: -
clone size: many
J gene: TRBJ2-2

CDR3 protein: ASSGSSGTYGETQY
V gene: TRBV6-1
D gene: -
clone size: many
J gene: TRBJ2-5

CDR3 protein: ASSIRTGVQAF
V gene: TRBV19
D gene: TRBD1
clone size: few
J gene: TRBJ1-1

CDR3 protein: ASTNWGDGTYEQY
V gene: TRBV28
D gene: -
clone size: many
J gene: TRBJ2-7

CDR3 protein: ASSLLGQTTGELF
V gene: TRBV18
D gene: TRBD1
clone size: many
J gene: TRBJ2-2

CDR3 protein: ASSDGGLGGYT
V gene: TRBV2
D gene: -
clone size: many
J gene: TRBJ1-2

CDR3 protein: ASSWAAGELF
V gene: TRBV6-2/TRBV6-3
D gene: -
clone size: many
J gene: TRBJ2-2

CDR3 protein: ASSQVRGTGELF
V gene: TRBV14
D gene: -
clone size: few
J gene: TRBJ2-2